The 16 T cell receptor beta chains below were found in one sample sequenced in a study of blood T cell repertoires in COVID-19. Repertoires were generated with immunoSEQ multiplex PCR, while TCRdb's copy carries only in-frame clones and drops some. Seen here are around 340,000 clones, roughly 89% observed once, and the top ten hold about 3.9%. Sequencing input: peripheral blood. The receptor set was obtained from a woman in her fifties or sixties with COVID-19, enrolled during active disease.

J is TRBJ1-2 and V is TRBV6-5, with TRBD1 matching over 7 bases. The CDR3 has 15 residues. V dropped 6 bases and J dropped 4; count of bases not matched to a gene: 11. The germline V gene has CDR1 MNHEY and CDR2 SVGAGI. CDR3 protein: CASRPGQQKFYGYTF. For the CDR3, the DNA is TGTGCCAGCAGACCGGGACAGCAAAAGTTCTATGGCTACACCTTC.

The chain uses TRBV5-1 and TRBJ2-5; 8 bases line up with TRBD2. Per the germline V gene, CDR1 is SGHRS and CDR2 is YFSETQ. V trimming: 3 bases; J trimming: 5 bases; junction bases outside the gene matches: 12. The CDR3 length is 16 residues. CDR3 sequence: CASSSPGGSPLETQYF. The CDR3 nucleotides read TGCGCCAGCAGCTCACCGGGGGGGTCACCCCTGGAGACCCAGTACTTC.

The chain couples TRBV27 to TRBJ1-2, with 8 bases that match TRBD1. Germline loops: CDR1 MNHEY, CDR2 SMNVEV (reference sequence). V was clipped by 5 bases and J by 0 bases; unmatched bases: 5. CDR3 length equals 15 residues. DNA of the CDR3: TGTGCCAGCAGTAAAAAGGGACAGGCTAACTATGGCTACACCTTC. Translation: CASSKKGQANYGYTF.

The genes are TRBV7-2 and TRBJ1-2; D call uncertain. The V end lost 6 bases, the J end lost 4 bases, and 12 bases lay between the germline ends. The CDR3 spans 13 residues. Germline V lookup: CDR1 SGHTA, CDR2 FQGNSA. This chain's CDR3 is CASSIKSVYGYTF. CDR3 nucleotide sequence: TGTGCCAGCAGTATTAAGTCGGTCTATGGCTACACCTTC. Full variable domain (outside the CDR3, taken from reference TRBV7-2 and TRBJ1-2): GAGVSQSPSNKVTEKGKDVELRCDPISGHTALYWYRQSLGQGLEFLIYFQGNSAPDKSGLPSDRFSAERTGGSVSTLTIQRTQQEDSAVYLCASSIKSVYGYTFGSGTRLTVV.

The V gene is TRBV9, the J gene TRBJ1-4; TRBD1 is a possible D gene (5 bases). Looked up from germline, CDR1 is SGDLS and CDR2 is YYNGEE. The CDR3 is 14 residues long. V lost 4 bases and J lost 7, with 14 bases in between. As DNA, the CDR3 is TGTGCCAGCAGCCCCCGGGGGTTGGTTGAAAAACTGTTTTTT. Translation gives CASSPRGLVEKLFF.

The J gene is TRBJ1-2, the V gene TRBV28; D is uncertain. Germline-derived CDR1 and CDR2 are MDHEN and SYDVKM. The CDR3 loop spans 11 amino acids. Trimming left V 5 bases short and J 8 bases short, with 9 bases between. In DNA, the CDR3 is TGTGCCAGCAGTGAACAGTGGGGCTACACCTTC. As protein: CASSEQWGYTF.

The J gene is TRBJ2-1, the V gene TRBV28, with D perhaps TRBD2 (6 bases). Per germline, CDR1 MDHEN and CDR2 SYDVKM. This CDR3 contains 15 residues. Trimming removed 3 bases at V and 9 bases at J, with 18 bases between. CDR3 DNA: TGTGCCAGCAGTTTGTTGCGGGGACCAAGGGGTGAGCAGTTCTTC. Its translation: CASSLLRGPRGEQFF.

The rearrangement uses TRBV28 and TRBJ2-7, with a weak D call TRBD2 (7 bases). This CDR3 contains 14 residues. V dropped 7 bases and J dropped 1 base, with 14 bases sitting between them. In germline, CDR1 is MDHEN, CDR2 SYDVKM. CDR3 nucleotide sequence: TGTGCCAGCAAAGGGGGGGCCCCATCCTACGAGCAGTACTTC. Protein product: CASKGGAPSYEQYF.

The gene calls are TRBV7-3 and TRBJ2-2, with D tentatively TRBD1 (6 bases). CDR1 is SGHTA and CDR2 is FQGTGA in the germline V gene. V gave up 8 bases and J gave up 0 bases, with 16 bases separating them. The CDR3 totals 16 residues. CDR3 bases: TGTGCCAGCGGAGCCCTGGACAGCGCGAACACCGGGGAGCTGTTTTTT. This gives the protein CASGALDSANTGELFF.

This clone has a handful of counts. V is TRBV4-1 and J is TRBJ2-5, with 10 bases matching TRBD2. The CDR3 runs 18 residues. Germline V gene sequence: CDR1 MGHRA, CDR2 YSYEKL. The V segment lost 0 bases and the J segment 1 base; nucleotides outside the gene matches: 8. The CDR3 DNA is TGCGCCAGCAGCCAAGAGCCTAGCGGGGGAGGAACCCAAGAGACCCAGTACTTC. This encodes CASSQEPSGGGTQETQYF.

This chain links TRBV6-5 with TRBJ2-5; 7 nucleotides line up with TRBD2. V trimming: 4 bases; J trimming: 1 base; junction bases outside the gene matches: 9. The CDR3 contains 16 residues. Germline loops: CDR1 MNHEY, CDR2 SVGAGI. The CDR3 sequence: CASSSGRKNLQETQYF. DNA for the CDR3: TGTGCCAGCAGTTCCGGGAGGAAGAATCTCCAAGAGACCCAGTACTTC.

The chain uses TRBV20-1 and TRBJ1-2, with TRBD1 matching 12 bases. J was trimmed by 3 bases and V by 3 bases; bases with no gene match: 5. The CDR3 spans 15 residues. CDR1 is DFQATT, CDR2 SNEGSKA, per germline (reference sequence). The CDR3 protein is CSASKGTGGDYGYTF. In DNA, the CDR3 is TGCAGTGCTAGTAAGGGGACAGGGGGCGACTATGGCTACACCTTC.

This clone came up once. CDR3 bases: TGTGCCAGCAGCTTGAGGTCGGGGGGCTCGTATACCGGGGAGCTGTTTTTT. It encodes CASSLRSGGSYTGELFF. J is TRBJ2-2 and V is TRBV5-6, with D maybe TRBD2 (7 bases). Germline CDR1 and CDR2: SGHDT and YYEEEE. The CDR3 extends over 17 amino acids. V was clipped by 1 base and J by 5 bases, with 18 bases between them.

The CDR3 DNA is TGTGCCAGTAGTGCCTCCGGGACAGGGGGCAACGTAGGTAGGGGCTACACCTTC. Protein sequence: CASSASGTGGNVGRGYTF. The chain is built from TRBV19 and TRBJ1-2; TRBD1 aligns across 12 bases. Germline CDR1 reads LNHDA; CDR2 reads SQIVND (reference sequence). The junction had 18 bases not matched to a gene; V was cut back by 5 bases and J by 8 bases. This CDR3 has 18 residues.

The chain has TRBV5-1 and TRBJ2-5; TRBD2 matches at 8 bases. V lost 4 bases, J lost 3 bases, and 5 bases stayed unmatched. Looked up from germline, CDR1 is SGHRS and CDR2 is YFSETQ. This CDR3 is 14 amino acids long. CDR3 nucleotides: TGCGCCAGCAGCGGGGTAGCGGGGAAAGAGACCCAGTACTTC. This codes for CASSGVAGKETQYF.

J is TRBJ1-1 and V is TRBV7-2, with D uncertain. Trimming cost V 11 bases and J 5 bases, with 21 bases left between them. Germline V lookup: CDR1 SGHTA, CDR2 FQGNSA. The CDR3 runs to 14 residues. The CDR3 is CAGEGNTPGTEAFF. The CDR3, as DNA: TGTGCCGGCGAGGGAAACACCCCGGGGACTGAAGCTTTCTTT.